The present T cell receptor beta chain was sequenced within a study of radiotherapy plus CTLA-4 blockade in lung cancer (dated by TCRdb to 2017 to 2018). About the investigation overall: Objective responses were observed in roughly a sixth of enrolled patients, and disease control was achieved in approximately 29%. General conclusions and limits of the study: After treatment with radiotherapy and ipilimumab, TCR clones that originated in tumors expanded in peripheral blood. Increased serum interferon-beta after radiation, together with early dynamic changes in blood T cell clones, were reported to be the strongest predictors of response.

Libraries were made using the immunoSEQ multiplex PCR assay. TCRdb retrieved this table from immuneACCESS and kept in-frame rearrangements only. Not all clones are present; in checked studies, unresolved V genes account for under half, and no reason is known for the remainder. This sample comprises some 46,000 clones, 60% to 80% of them detected only once. Approximately 2.4% of the sample is held by the ten biggest clonotypes. This clone was counted a single time. Its target antigen remains unknown. Within one base of it there is no much larger clone, and no base qualities were kept. In this study, focal radiation therapy paired with CTLA-4 blockade (ipilimumab) was tested in patients who had chemo-refractory metastatic non-small-cell lung cancer. According to the germline V gene (reference sequence), CDR1 reads MNHEY and CDR2 reads SMNVEV. The CDR3 runs 15 residues from the cysteine to the phenylalanine. CDR3 DNA is the only sequence kept; it has 45 bases, read in frame from the first base.

Material: peripheral blood, obtained from a patient treated with radiotherapy plus ipilimumab. This chain is built from TRBV27 and TRBJ2-5; possibly the D gene is TRBD1, per 5 matching bases. With the DNA end fitting TRBJ2-7 better, the J assignment may be wrong. The sequence was obtained from a human donor with non-small cell lung cancer whose response to radiotherapy plus ipilimumab could not be evaluated. The nucleotide sequence is TGTGCCAGCGGCGCGACAGCGCAACTCTCCTACGAGCAGTACTTC. Translated, it gives CASGATAQLSYEQYF.